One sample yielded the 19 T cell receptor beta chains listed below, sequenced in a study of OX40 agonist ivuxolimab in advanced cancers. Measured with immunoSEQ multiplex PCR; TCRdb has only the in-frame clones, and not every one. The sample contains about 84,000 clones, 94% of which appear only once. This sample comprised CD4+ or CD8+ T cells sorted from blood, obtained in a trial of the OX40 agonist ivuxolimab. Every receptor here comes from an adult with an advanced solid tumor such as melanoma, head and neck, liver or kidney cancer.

The CDR3 spells CASSLDLGADTEAFF. The CDR3 DNA is TGTGCCAGCAGCTTAGACCTTGGGGCGGACACTGAAGCTTTCTTT. The genes are TRBV7-9 and TRBJ1-1, with D perhaps TRBD1 (5 bases). Deletions cut 1 base from V and 3 bases from J, with 12 bases between. The CDR3 has 15 residues. Germline V gives CDR1 SEHNR, CDR2 FQNEAQ (reference sequence).

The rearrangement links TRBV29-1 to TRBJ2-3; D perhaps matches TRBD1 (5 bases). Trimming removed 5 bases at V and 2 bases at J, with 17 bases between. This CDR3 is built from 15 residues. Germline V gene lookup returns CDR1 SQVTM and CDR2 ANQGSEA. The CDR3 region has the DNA TGCAGCGTTAGGGGTACTATTGATTTCACAGATACGCAGTATTTT. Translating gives CSVRGTIDFTDTQYF.

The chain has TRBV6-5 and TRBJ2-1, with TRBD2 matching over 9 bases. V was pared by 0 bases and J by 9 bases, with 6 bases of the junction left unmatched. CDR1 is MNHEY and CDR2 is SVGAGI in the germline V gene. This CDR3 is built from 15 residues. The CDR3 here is CASSYSGLAVSEQFF. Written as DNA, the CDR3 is TGTGCCAGCAGTTACTCGGGACTAGCAGTTAGTGAGCAGTTCTTC.

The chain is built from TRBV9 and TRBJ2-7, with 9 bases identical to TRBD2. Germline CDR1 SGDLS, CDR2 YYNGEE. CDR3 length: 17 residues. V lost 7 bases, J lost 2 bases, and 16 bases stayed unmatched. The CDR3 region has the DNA TGTGCCAGCGACCCTGGGGGAGCGGGAGGTCCCCCCTACGAGCAGTACTTC. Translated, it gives CASDPGGAGGPPYEQYF.

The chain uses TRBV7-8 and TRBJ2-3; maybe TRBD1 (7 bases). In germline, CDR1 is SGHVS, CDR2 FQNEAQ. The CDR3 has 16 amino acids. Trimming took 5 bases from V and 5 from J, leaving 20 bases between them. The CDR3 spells CASSMTGRRDRDTQYF. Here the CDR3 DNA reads TGTGCCAGCAGCATGACAGGGAGGCGGGATAGAGATACGCAGTATTTT.

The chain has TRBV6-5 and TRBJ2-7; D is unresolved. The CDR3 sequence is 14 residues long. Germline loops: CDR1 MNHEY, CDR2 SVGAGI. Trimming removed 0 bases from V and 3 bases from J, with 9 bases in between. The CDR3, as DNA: TGTGCCAGCAGTTACTCGCCCTTAATCTACGAGCAGTACTTC. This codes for CASSYSPLIYEQYF.

The CDR3 spells CASSQDPNTGELFF. Here the CDR3 DNA reads TGCGCCAGCAGCCAAGACCCAAACACCGGGGAGCTGTTTTTT. J is TRBJ2-2 and V is TRBV4-3; D is undetermined. The germline gives CDR1 LGHNA, CDR2 YSLEER. There are 14 residues in the CDR3. The V end was cut by 0 bases, the J end by 2 bases, with 4 bases between.

The CDR3 DNA is TGTGCCAGGACGCTGAGGTTCGCGAACACCGGGGAGCTGTTTTTT. It is translated as CARTLRFANTGELFF. J is TRBJ2-2 and V is TRBV6-5; D remains unclear. CDR3 length: 15 amino acids. The V end lost 9 bases, the J end lost 0 bases, and 14 bases lay between the germline ends. Germline V gene lookup returns CDR1 MNHEY and CDR2 SVGAGI.

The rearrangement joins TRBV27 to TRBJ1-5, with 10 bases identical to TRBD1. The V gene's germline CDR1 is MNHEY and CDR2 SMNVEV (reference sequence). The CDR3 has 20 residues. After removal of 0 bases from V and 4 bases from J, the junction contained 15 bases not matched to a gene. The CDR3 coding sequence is TGTGCCAGCAGTTTATCTCCCGGGACAGGGGCATTCCAGGGGAATCAGCCCCAGCATTTT. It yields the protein CASSLSPGTGAFQGNQPQHF.

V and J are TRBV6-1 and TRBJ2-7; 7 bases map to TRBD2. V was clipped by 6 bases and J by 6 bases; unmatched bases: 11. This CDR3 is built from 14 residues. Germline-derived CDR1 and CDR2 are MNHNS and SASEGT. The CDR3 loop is CASRESGNLGEQYF. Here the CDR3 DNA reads TGTGCCAGCAGGGAAAGCGGGAATTTGGGCGAGCAGTACTTC.

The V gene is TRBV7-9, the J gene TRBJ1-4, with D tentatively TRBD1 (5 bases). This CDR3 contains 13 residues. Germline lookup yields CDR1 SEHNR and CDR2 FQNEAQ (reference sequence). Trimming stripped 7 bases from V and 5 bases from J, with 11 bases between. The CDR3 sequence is CASTLGGNEKLFF. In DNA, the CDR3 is TGTGCCAGCACCCTGGGGGGGAATGAAAAACTGTTTTTT.

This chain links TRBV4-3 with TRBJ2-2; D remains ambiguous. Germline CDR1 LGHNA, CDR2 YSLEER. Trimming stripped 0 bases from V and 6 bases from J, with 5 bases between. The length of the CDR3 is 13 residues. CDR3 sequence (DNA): TGCGCCAGCAGCCAAGATTGGGCCGGGGAGCTGTTTTTT. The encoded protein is CASSQDWAGELFF.

CDR3 sequence: CASIWVIVGDEQFF. The CDR3 DNA reads as TGTGCCAGCATTTGGGTCATCGTAGGGGATGAGCAGTTCTTC. The rearrangement joins TRBV2 to TRBJ2-1; D is possibly TRBD1 (5 bases). This CDR3 comprises 14 residues. The V end lost 7 bases, the J end lost 8 bases, and 18 bases lay between the germline ends. Germline CDR1 SNHLY, CDR2 FYNNEI. The full variable domain, completed using reference TRBV2 and TRBJ2-1, is EPEVTQTPSHQVTQMGQEVILRCVPISNHLYFYWYRQILGQKVEFLVSFYNNEISEKSEIFDDQFSVERPDGSNFTLKIRSTKLEDSAMYFCASIWVIVGDEQFFGPGTRLTVL.

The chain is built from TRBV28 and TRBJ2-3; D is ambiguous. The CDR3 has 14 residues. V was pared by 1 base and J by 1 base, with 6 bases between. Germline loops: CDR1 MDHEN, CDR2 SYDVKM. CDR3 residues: CASSLFQGTDTQYF. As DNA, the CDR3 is TGTGCCAGCAGTTTATTCCAGGGCACAGATACGCAGTATTTT.

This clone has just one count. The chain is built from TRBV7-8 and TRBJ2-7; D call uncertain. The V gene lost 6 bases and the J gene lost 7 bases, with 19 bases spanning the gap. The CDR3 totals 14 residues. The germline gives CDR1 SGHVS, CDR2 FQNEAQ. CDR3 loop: CASRESRTAGEQYF. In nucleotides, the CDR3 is TGTGCCAGCAGAGAGAGTCGAACCGCCGGGGAGCAGTACTTC. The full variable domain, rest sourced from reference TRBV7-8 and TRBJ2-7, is GAGVSQSPRYKVAKRGQDVALRCDPISGHVSLFWYQQALGQGPEFLTYFQNEAQLDKSGLPSDRFFAERPEGSVSTLKIQRTQQEDSAVYLCASRESRTAGEQYFGPGTRLTVT.

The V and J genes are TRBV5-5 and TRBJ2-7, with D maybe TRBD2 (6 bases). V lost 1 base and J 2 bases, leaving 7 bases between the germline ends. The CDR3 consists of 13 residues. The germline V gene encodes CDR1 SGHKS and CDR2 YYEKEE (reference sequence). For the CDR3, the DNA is TGTGCCAGCAGCTTGACGGGGGCCTACGAGCAGTACTTC. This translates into CASSLTGAYEQYF.

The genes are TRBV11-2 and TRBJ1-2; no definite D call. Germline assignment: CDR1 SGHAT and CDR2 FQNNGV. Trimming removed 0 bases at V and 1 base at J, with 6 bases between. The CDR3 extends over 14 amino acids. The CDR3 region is CASSLDDNNYGYTF. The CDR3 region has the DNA TGTGCCAGCAGCTTAGACGACAATAACTATGGCTACACCTTC.

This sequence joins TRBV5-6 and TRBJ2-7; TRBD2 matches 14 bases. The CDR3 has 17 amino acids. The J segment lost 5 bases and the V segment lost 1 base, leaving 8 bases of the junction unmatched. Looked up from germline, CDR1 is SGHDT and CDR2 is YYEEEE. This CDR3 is CASSLSLGLAGGHEQYF. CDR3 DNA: TGTGCCAGCAGCTTGTCCCTCGGACTAGCGGGAGGCCACGAGCAGTACTTC.

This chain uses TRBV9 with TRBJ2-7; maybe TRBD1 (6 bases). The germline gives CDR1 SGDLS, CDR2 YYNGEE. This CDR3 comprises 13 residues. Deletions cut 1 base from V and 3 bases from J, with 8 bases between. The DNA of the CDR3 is TGTGCCAGCAGCGTAACACAGGGCTACGAGCAGTACTTC. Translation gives CASSVTQGYEQYF.